Shown below are 21 T cell receptor beta chains from a single sample sequenced in a study of blood T cell repertoires in COVID-19. Data came from immunoSEQ multiplex PCR; TCRdb stores just in-frame clones and leaves some out. The sample shows a few hundred thousand clones, just over 85% of them seen only once. The sequencing input was PBMCs or T cells enriched from blood (not recorded which). These receptors all stem from a woman in her thirties or forties with acute COVID-19.

The chain links TRBV7-2 to TRBJ1-5; unclear D gene. This CDR3 is 15 amino acids long. V dropped 1 base and J dropped 0 bases, with 7 bases sitting between them. The V gene's germline CDR1 is SGHTA and CDR2 FQGNSA. The CDR3 DNA reads TGTGCCAGCAGCTTAGTTAGAGATAGCAATCAGCCCCAGCATTTT. Amino acid sequence: CASSLVRDSNQPQHF.

This CDR3 is CASSRQGYETQYF. The CDR3 DNA reads TGTGCCAGCAGCCGACAGGGATACGAGACCCAGTACTTC. The rearrangement uses TRBV7-2 and TRBJ2-5; 7 nucleotides match TRBD1. Unmatched junction bases numbered 5, after V lost 5 bases and J lost 5 bases. The length of the CDR3 is 13 residues. Germline CDR1 reads SGHTA; CDR2 reads FQGNSA.

This chain links TRBV15 with TRBJ1-1, with 7 bases aligning to TRBD1. Germline lookup yields CDR1 LNHNV and CDR2 YYDKDF (reference sequence). V shed 2 bases, J shed 4 bases, and the junction held 7 bases outside the gene matches. The CDR3 has 15 residues. CDR3 loop: CATSRIEGAGTEAFF. The CDR3 nucleotides are TGTGCCACCAGCAGAATCGAGGGGGCCGGCACTGAAGCTTTCTTT.

CDR3: CASSVVGSQETQYF. The CDR3, as DNA: TGTGCCAGCAGCGTAGTGGGCAGCCAAGAGACCCAGTACTTC. The J gene is TRBJ2-5, the V gene TRBV7-9, with D unresolved. Germline V lookup: CDR1 SEHNR, CDR2 FQNEAQ (reference sequence). Trimming cost V 5 bases and J 1 base, with 11 bases left between them. The length of the CDR3 is 14 residues.

J is TRBJ2-7 and V is TRBV3-1 (or the pseudogene TRBV3-2), with 7 bases fitting TRBD1. The CDR3 loop spans 13 amino acids. Germline CDR1 and CDR2: LGHDT and YNNKEL (reference sequence). With V trimmed by 6 bases and J by 4 bases, 6 bases remained unmatched. Written as DNA, the CDR3 is TGTGCCAGCAGTCAGAGACAGGGATACGAGCAGTACTTC. This gives the protein CASSQRQGYEQYF.

The V and J genes are TRBV5-4 and TRBJ2-1, with D possibly matching TRBD1 (6 bases). V was clipped by 2 bases and J by 2 bases, with 11 bases between them. This CDR3 spans 15 amino acids. CDR1 is SGHNT, CDR2 YYREEE, per germline (reference sequence). CDR3 sequence: CASSLVGATYNEQFF. CDR3 DNA sequence: TGTGCCAGCAGCTTAGTGGGGGCCACCTACAATGAGCAGTTCTTC.

The rearrangement joins TRBV27 to TRBJ2-5, with D maybe TRBD1 (5 bases). The CDR3 has 14 residues. V lost 3 bases and J 5 bases, leaving 13 bases between the germline ends. CDR1 is MNHEY, CDR2 SMNVEV, per germline (reference sequence). The CDR3 loop reads CASSLSSGWETQYF. CDR3 bases: TGTGCCAGCAGTTTGAGCTCAGGGTGGGAGACCCAGTACTTC.

The table lists this clone with a few counts. CDR3 residues: CASSSLTDRLRGNTEAFF. The CDR3 region has the DNA TGTGCCAGCAGCTCCTTAACCGACAGGCTTCGAGGGAACACTGAAGCTTTCTTT. This chain links TRBV5-4 with TRBJ1-1, with D possibly being TRBD1 (6 bases). Germline V lookup: CDR1 SGHNT, CDR2 YYREEE (reference sequence). Trimming took off 3 bases at V and 1 base at J, with 22 bases between the two ends. The CDR3 is 18 amino acids.

The J gene is TRBJ2-2, the V gene TRBV2; no reliable D call. The V gene's germline CDR1 is SNHLY and CDR2 FYNNEI. The CDR3 loop spans 13 amino acids. V lost 4 bases and J 1 base, leaving 4 bases between the germline ends. This CDR3 reads CASSVENTGELFF. Written as DNA, the CDR3 is TGTGCCAGCAGTGTAGAGAACACCGGGGAGCTGTTTTTT.

This clone occurred once. This chain joins TRBV7-6 and TRBJ2-1, with 9 nucleotides matching TRBD2. After removal of 1 base from V and 4 bases from J, the junction contained 2 bases not matched to a gene. The V gene's germline CDR1 is SGHVS and CDR2 FNYEAQ. The CDR3 loop spans 15 amino acids. CDR3 residues: CASSLGGGAYNEQFF. As DNA, the CDR3 is TGTGCCAGCAGCTTAGGCGGGGGGGCATACAATGAGCAGTTCTTC.

The chain has TRBV7-2 and TRBJ1-3; 9 nucleotides agree with TRBD1. Germline loops: CDR1 SGHTA, CDR2 FQGNSA. There are 15 residues in the CDR3. V was clipped by 5 bases and J by 2 bases; unmatched bases: 4. CDR3 DNA: TGTGCCAGCAGCGCTACAGGGGGCACTGGAAACACCATATATTTT. Amino acid sequence: CASSATGGTGNTIYF. The entire variable domain, with the rest obtained from reference TRBV7-2 and TRBJ1-3, is as follows: GAGVSQSPSNKVTEKGKDVELRCDPISGHTALYWYRQSLGQGLEFLIYFQGNSAPDKSGLPSDRFSAERTGGSVSTLTIQRTQQEDSAVYLCASSATGGTGNTIYFGEGSWLTVV.

The V call is TRBV5-6, the J call TRBJ2-5, with no clear D. Germline assignment: CDR1 SGHDT and CDR2 YYEEEE. V was pared by 1 base and J by 1 base, with 8 bases between. CDR3 length: 14 residues. For the CDR3, the DNA is TGTGCCAGCAGCTTGAATCCACTCCAAGAGACCCAGTACTTC. It is translated as CASSLNPLQETQYF.

This clone occurred a few times. The chain uses TRBV5-1 and TRBJ2-1, with a weak D call TRBD2 (7 bases). V gave up 4 bases and J gave up 4 bases, with 15 bases separating them. The CDR3 is 15 residues long. The germline CDR1 and CDR2 sequences are SGHRS and YFSETQ. The CDR3 DNA reads as TGCGCCAGCAGCCCCAGACGGGGGGCTTACAATGAGCAGTTCTTC. Translated, it gives CASSPRRGAYNEQFF.

This chain links TRBV6-5 with TRBJ1-3; possibly TRBD1 for D (6 bases). The CDR3 length is 14 residues. V was pared by 4 bases and J by 1 base, with 8 bases between. CDR1 is MNHEY and CDR2 is SVGAGI in the germline V gene. CDR3 DNA: TGTGCCAGCAGTTCGACAGGTTCTGGAAACACCATATATTTT. The encoded protein is CASSSTGSGNTIYF.

The chain joins TRBV3-1 (or the pseudogene TRBV3-2) to TRBJ1-2; 7 nucleotides match TRBD1. The CDR3 length is 15 residues. V shed 1 base and J 2 bases; nucleotides not matched to a gene: 4. From germline, CDR1 is LGHDT and CDR2 YNNKEL (reference sequence). Here the CDR3 reads CASSQAQTGNYGYTF. The CDR3 nucleotides read TGTGCCAGCAGCCAAGCCCAGACAGGGAACTATGGCTACACCTTC.

The chain is built from TRBV6-4 and TRBJ2-3; the match to TRBD1 covers 9 bases. The CDR3 is made up of 15 amino acids. J lost 6 bases, V lost 6 bases, and 10 bases had no gene match. Germline lookup yields CDR1 MRHNA and CDR2 SNTAGT. The CDR3 here is CASRPQGAPLDTQYF. CDR3 nucleotides: TGTGCCAGCAGACCACAGGGGGCCCCTCTGGATACGCAGTATTTT.

The genes are TRBV7-2 and TRBJ2-7; TRBD2 matches 9 bases. Germline CDR1 is SGHTA and CDR2 is FQGNSA. There are 16 residues in the CDR3. The V gene end was trimmed by 1 base and the J gene end by 2 bases; junction bases not matched to a gene: 6. The DNA for the CDR3 is TGTGCCAGCAGCTTAGTGGGCGGGAGGGTCCCCTACGAGCAGTACTTC. Translation gives CASSLVGGRVPYEQYF.

The chain is built from TRBV9 and TRBJ2-5, with 8 bases matching TRBD2. CDR3 size: 15 residues. Germline V gene sequence: CDR1 SGDLS, CDR2 YYNGEE. The trim removed 0 bases at V and 4 bases at J, leaving 5 bases unmatched. CDR3 nucleotides: TGTGCCAGCAGCGTAGGGGTTAGCGGGATAGAGACCCAGTACTTC. Its protein is CASSVGVSGIETQYF.

This sequence joins TRBV10-3 and TRBJ1-4, with D perhaps TRBD1 (5 bases). The V gene lost 6 bases and the J gene lost 8 bases, with 13 bases spanning the gap. Looked up from germline, CDR1 is ENHRY and CDR2 is SYGVKD. This CDR3 spans 13 amino acids. The CDR3 sequence is CAIRGGREEKLFF. DNA for the CDR3: TGTGCCATCAGGGGGGGGAGAGAAGAAAAACTGTTTTTT.

The rearrangement joins TRBV7-2 to TRBJ1-2, with D unresolved. Per the germline V gene, CDR1 is SGHTA and CDR2 is FQGNSA. Trimming took off 3 bases at V and 4 bases at J, with 15 bases between the two ends. CDR3 size: 15 residues. The DNA of the CDR3 is TGTGCCAGCAGCTTCCGGGGTTCCCCCGTCTATGGCTACACCTTC. Amino acid sequence: CASSFRGSPVYGYTF.

The chain has TRBV6-5 and TRBJ1-2; D is uncertain. The CDR3 length is 14 residues. The V gene's germline CDR1 is MNHEY and CDR2 SVGAGI. Trimming took 7 bases from V and 7 from J, leaving 19 bases between them. The CDR3 here is CASIRTVDASGYTF. The CDR3 DNA reads as TGTGCCAGCATCCGGACTGTGGACGCATCTGGCTACACCTTC.